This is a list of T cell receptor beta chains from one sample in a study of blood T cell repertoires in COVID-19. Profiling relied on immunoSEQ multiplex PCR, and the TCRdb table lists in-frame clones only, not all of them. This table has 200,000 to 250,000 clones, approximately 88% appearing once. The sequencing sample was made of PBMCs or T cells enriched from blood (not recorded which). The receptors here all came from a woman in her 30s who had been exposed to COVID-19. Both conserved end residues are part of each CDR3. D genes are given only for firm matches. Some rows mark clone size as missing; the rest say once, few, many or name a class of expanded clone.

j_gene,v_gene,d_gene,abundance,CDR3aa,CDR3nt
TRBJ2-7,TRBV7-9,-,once,CASSFETAFYEQYF,TGTGCCAGCAGCTTCGAGACAGCTTTCTACGAGCAGTACTTC
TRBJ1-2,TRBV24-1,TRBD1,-,CATSDDDRAYGYTF,TGTGCCACCAGTGATGACGACAGGGCATATGGCTACACCTTC
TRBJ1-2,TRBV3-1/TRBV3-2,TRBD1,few,CASRGQGGYGYTF,TGTGCCAGCAGGGGACAGGGTGGCTATGGCTACACCTTC
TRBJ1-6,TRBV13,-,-,CASSLAGNRNSPLHF,TGTGCCAGCAGCTTAGCGGGGAATAGGAATTCACCCCTCCACTTT
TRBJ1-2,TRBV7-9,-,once,CASSFGGDHLNYGYTF,TGTGCCAGCAGCTTCGGAGGGGACCACCTAAACTATGGCTACACCTTC
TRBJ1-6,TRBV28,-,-,CASSYQYSPLHF,TGTGCCAGCAGTTATCAGTATTCACCCCTCCACTTT
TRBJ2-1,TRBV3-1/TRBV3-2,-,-,CASSPHSYEQFF,TGTGCCAGCAGCCCGCACTCTTATGAGCAGTTCTTC
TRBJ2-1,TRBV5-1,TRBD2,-,CASSSYLTSGRASYNEQFF,TGCGCCAGCAGCTCTTATCTGACTAGCGGGAGGGCCTCTTACAATGAGCAGTTCTTC
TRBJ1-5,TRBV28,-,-,CAAVGHSNQPQHF,TGTGCCGCGGTGGGGCATAGCAATCAGCCCCAGCATTTT
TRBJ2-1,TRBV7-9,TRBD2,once,CASSRPGLAGNEQFF,TGTGCCAGCAGCCGGCCGGGACTAGCGGGCAATGAGCAGTTCTTC
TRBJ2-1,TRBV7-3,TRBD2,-,CASSAPGLAGEQFF,TGTGCCAGCAGCGCCCCGGGACTAGCGGGCGAGCAGTTCTTC
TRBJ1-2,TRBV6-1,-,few,CASSESGGPPISVYGYTF,TGTGCCAGCAGTGAATCGGGGGGACCGCCTATTAGTGTCTATGGCTACACCTTC
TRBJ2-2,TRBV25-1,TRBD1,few,CASTAETGGPGELFF,TGTGCCTCCACCGCCGAGACAGGGGGCCCCGGGGAGCTGTTTTTT
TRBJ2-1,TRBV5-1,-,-,CASSFLVGRSSYNEQFF,TGCGCCAGCAGCTTTTTAGTTGGGAGAAGCTCCTACAATGAGCAGTTCTTC
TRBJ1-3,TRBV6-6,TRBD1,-,CASSPEDRGLSGNTIYF,TGTGCCAGCAGTCCCGAGGACAGGGGCCTTTCTGGAAACACCATATATTTT
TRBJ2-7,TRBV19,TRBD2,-,CASSVAGGSHEQYF,TGTGCCAGTAGCGTAGCGGGAGGTAGCCACGAGCAGTACTTC
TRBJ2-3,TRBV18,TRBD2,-,CASSPSREGLDTQYF,TGTGCCAGCTCACCATCGAGGGAGGGTCTAGATACGCAGTATTTT
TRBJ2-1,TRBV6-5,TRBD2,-,CAGGLAGGPRGEQFF,TGTGCCGGAGGACTAGCGGGAGGGCCCCGGGGTGAGCAGTTCTTC
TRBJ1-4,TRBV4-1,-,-,CASSQEGHSNEKLFF,TGCGCCAGCAGCCAAGAGGGACATTCAAATGAAAAACTGTTTTTT
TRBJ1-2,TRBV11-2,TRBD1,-,CASGQGSYGYTF,TGTGCCAGCGGACAGGGGAGTTATGGCTACACCTTC
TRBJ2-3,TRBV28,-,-,CASSLGALITDTQYF,TGTGCCAGCAGTTTGGGGGCTTTGATAACAGATACGCAGTATTTT
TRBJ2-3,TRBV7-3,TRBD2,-,CASSLRGRAGDTQYF,TGTGCCAGCAGCTTACGCGGGAGGGCTGGGGATACGCAGTATTTT